Below are 12 T cell receptor beta chains sequenced from a single sample in a study of T cells in Graves' hyperthyroidism and ophthalmopathy. The CDR3 regions of TCR beta were amplified from RNA transcripts. HTBI primers were the set used in a first-round RT-PCR of the TCR CDR3. TCRdb called the multiplex PCR reads again in MiXCR, with one record for every CDR3 protein. The profile shows under 300,000 distinct CDR3 sequences, roughly 15% of them singletons. Sequencing used blood. Every receptor here comes from a woman younger than 45 with Graves' hyperthyroidism that later progressed to Graves' ophthalmopathy.

This sequence joins TRBV27 and TRBJ1-1; D is unresolved. Between the trimmed V and J ends, which lost 5 bases and 0 bases, there was a span of 13 bases. Germline V CDR1 and CDR2: MNHEY, SMNVEV (reference sequence). The CDR3 length is 15 residues. The CDR3 bases are TGTGCCAGCAGTCGACATAGGACGGTGAACACTGAAGCTTTCTTT. Translated: CASSRHRTVNTEAFF.

V usage is TRBV6-1 and J usage is TRBJ1-4; D is perhaps TRBD1 (5 bases). The CDR3 runs 15 residues. CDR1 MNHNS and CDR2 SASEGT come from the germline V gene. V lost 6 bases to trimming and J lost 8 bases, with 19 bases between them. The CDR3 region is CASRPPGGRKEKLFF. CDR3 DNA: TGTGCCAGCAGGCCCCCCGGGGGAAGGAAGGAAAAACTGTTTTTT.

Details on this clonotype: A much larger clone differs from this one at a single base, so this may be a read error. The CDR3 DNA is TGTGCCAGCAGGCCAACGGGAGTACGGGAGCAGTACTTC. Encoded protein: CASRPTGVREQYF. The rearrangement joins TRBV27 to TRBJ2-7, with D tentatively TRBD2 (6 bases). CDR1 and CDR2 (germline): MNHEY, SMNVEV (reference sequence). The V end was cut by 6 bases, the J end by 7 bases, with 16 bases between. The CDR3 has 13 amino acids.

This clonotype has a count of ten or more. The J gene is TRBJ1-4, the V gene TRBV2, with D possibly being TRBD1 (5 bases). Germline V gives CDR1 SNHLY, CDR2 FYNNEI. This CDR3 is 15 amino acids long. V lost 4 bases to trimming and J lost 6 bases, with 15 bases between them. The chain's CDR3 is CASSVGDGTYEKLFF. The DNA for the CDR3 is TGTGCCAGCAGTGTCGGGGACGGAACGTATGAAAAACTGTTTTTT.

This clonotype has ten or more counts. The chain is built from TRBV27 and TRBJ1-2, with D possibly being TRBD1 (6 bases). The CDR3 totals 14 residues. V shed 1 base and J shed 4 bases, with 10 bases lying between them. Germline CDR1 and CDR2: MNHEY and SMNVEV (reference sequence). Written as DNA, the CDR3 is TGTGCCAGCAGTTTATTAGGGGGGAGCTATGGCTACACCTTC. It yields the protein CASSLLGGSYGYTF.

This clonotype was recorded many times. The chain carries TRBV7-9 and TRBJ2-2; D not resolved. V shed 7 bases and J shed 3 bases, with 12 bases lying between them. CDR3 length: 14 amino acids. The germline V gene encodes CDR1 SEHNR and CDR2 FQNEAQ (reference sequence). DNA for the CDR3: TGTGCCAGCATTCGAAGCTGGGACACCGGGGAGCTGTTTTTT. Residues: CASIRSWDTGELFF. The variable domain in full, with the rest retrieved from reference TRBV7-9 and TRBJ2-2, is DTGVSQNPRHKITKRGQNVTFRCDPISEHNRLYWYRQTLGQGPEFLTYFQNEAQLEKSRLLSDRFSAERPKGSFSTLEIQRTEQGDSAMYLCASIRSWDTGELFFGEGSRLTVL.

The genes are TRBV5-4 and TRBJ2-5, with 9 nucleotides matching TRBD2. Germline trimming cut 0 bases from V and 2 bases from J; bases unmatched to any gene: 5. The CDR3 is 16 residues long. CDR1 is SGHNT, CDR2 YYREEE, per germline (reference sequence). CDR3 sequence: CASSLVRLAGQETQYF. CDR3 nucleotide sequence: TGTGCCAGCAGCTTGGTGCGGCTAGCGGGACAAGAGACCCAGTACTTC.

This clonotype was seen repeatedly, ten times or more. The V call is TRBV28, the J call TRBJ1-2; D not resolved. CDR3 length equals 13 residues. Germline V gene lookup returns CDR1 MDHEN and CDR2 SYDVKM. V lost 7 bases and J lost 3, with 12 bases in between. CDR3 in DNA: TGTGCCAGCACCCTAGACGGGTACTATGGCTACACCTTC. Translated, it gives CASTLDGYYGYTF.

This clonotype was observed at least ten times. V and J are TRBV7-2 and TRBJ2-7, with 9 bases aligning to TRBD1. V was pared by 2 bases and J by 2 bases, with 1 base of the junction left unmatched. The CDR3 totals 14 residues. Germline CDR1 is SGHTA and CDR2 is FQGNSA. The CDR3 region is CASSLNRGPYEQYF. The CDR3, as DNA: TGTGCCAGCAGCTTAAACAGGGGGCCCTACGAGCAGTACTTC.

This clonotype was observed at least ten times. The chain links TRBV7-9 to TRBJ2-7; D gene unclear. Trimming took off 6 bases at V and 4 bases at J, with 19 bases between the two ends. The CDR3 runs 15 residues. The germline gives CDR1 SEHNR, CDR2 FQNEAQ (reference sequence). The CDR3 nucleotides read TGTGCCAGCAGGGATTTCATAGGGCCGACTTACGAGCAGTACTTC. Translated: CASRDFIGPTYEQYF.

This clonotype was seen many times. V usage is TRBV20-1 and J usage is TRBJ2-7, with 7 positions matching TRBD2. This CDR3 comprises 13 residues. V gave up 5 bases and J gave up 7 bases; unmatched junction bases: 11. The germline V gene has CDR1 DFQATT and CDR2 SNEGSKA (reference sequence). Here the CDR3 reads CSAGGGGTREQYF. Here the CDR3 DNA reads TGCAGTGCTGGAGGCGGGGGAACGCGGGAGCAGTACTTC.

This chain joins TRBV29-1 and TRBJ2-1, with TRBD1 matching over 9 bases. The CDR3 is 14 amino acids. V gave up 4 bases and J gave up 9 bases; unmatched junction bases: 10. Germline V CDR1 and CDR2: SQVTM, ANQGSEA. CDR3 loop: CSVVETGGSSEQFF. In nucleotides, the CDR3 is TGCAGCGTTGTTGAGACAGGGGGTTCGAGTGAGCAGTTCTTC.